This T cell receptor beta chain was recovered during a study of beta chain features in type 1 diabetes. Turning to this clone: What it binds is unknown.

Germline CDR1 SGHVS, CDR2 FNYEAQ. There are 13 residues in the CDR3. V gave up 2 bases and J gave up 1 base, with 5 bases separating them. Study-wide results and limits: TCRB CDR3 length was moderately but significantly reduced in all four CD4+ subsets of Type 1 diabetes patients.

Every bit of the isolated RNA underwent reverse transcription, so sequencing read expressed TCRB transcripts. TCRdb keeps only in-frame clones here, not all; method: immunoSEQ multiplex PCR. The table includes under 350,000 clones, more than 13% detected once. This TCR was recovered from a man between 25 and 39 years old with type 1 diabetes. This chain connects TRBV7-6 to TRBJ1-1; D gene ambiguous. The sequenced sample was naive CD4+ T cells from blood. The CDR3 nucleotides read TGTGCCAGCAGCTTACAAGCGAACACTGAAGCTTTCTTT. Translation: CASSLQANTEAFF. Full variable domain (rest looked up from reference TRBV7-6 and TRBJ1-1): GAGVSQSPRYKVTKRGQDVALRCDPISGHVSLYWYRQALGQGPEFLTYFNYEAQQDKSGLPNDRFSAERPEGSISTLTIQRTEQRDSAMYRCASSLQANTEAFFGQGTRLTVV.